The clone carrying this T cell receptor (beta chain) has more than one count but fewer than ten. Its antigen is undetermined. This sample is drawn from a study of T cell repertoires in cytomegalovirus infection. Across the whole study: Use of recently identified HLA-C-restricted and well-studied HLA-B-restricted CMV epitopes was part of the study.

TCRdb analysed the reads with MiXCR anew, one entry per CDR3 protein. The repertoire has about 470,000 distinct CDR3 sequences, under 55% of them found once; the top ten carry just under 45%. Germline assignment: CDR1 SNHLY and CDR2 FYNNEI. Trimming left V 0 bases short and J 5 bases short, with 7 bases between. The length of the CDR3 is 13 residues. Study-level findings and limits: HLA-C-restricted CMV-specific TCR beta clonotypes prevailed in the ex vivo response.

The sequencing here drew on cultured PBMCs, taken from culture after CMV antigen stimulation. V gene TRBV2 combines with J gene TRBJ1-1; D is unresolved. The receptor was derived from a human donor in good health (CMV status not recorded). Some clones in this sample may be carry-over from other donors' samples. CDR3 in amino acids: CASSEASGTEAFF. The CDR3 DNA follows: TGTGCCAGCAGTGAAGCGTCAGGTACTGAAGCTTTCTTT.